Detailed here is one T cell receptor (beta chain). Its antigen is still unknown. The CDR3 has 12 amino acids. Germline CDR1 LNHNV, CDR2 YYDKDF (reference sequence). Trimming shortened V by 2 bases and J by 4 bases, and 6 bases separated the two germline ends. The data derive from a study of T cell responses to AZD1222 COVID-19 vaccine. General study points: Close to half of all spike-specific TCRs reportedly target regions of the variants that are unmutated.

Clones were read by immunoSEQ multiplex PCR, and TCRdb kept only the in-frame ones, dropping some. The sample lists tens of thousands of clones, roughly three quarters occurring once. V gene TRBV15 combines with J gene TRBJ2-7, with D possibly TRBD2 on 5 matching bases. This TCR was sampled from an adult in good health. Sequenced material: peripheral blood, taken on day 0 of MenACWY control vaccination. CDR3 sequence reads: CATSRPGYEQYF. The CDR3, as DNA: TGTGCCACCAGCAGACCGGGGTACGAGCAGTACTTC. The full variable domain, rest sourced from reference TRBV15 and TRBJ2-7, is DAMVIQNPRYQVTQFGKPVTLSCSQTLNHNVMYWYQQKSSQAPKLLFHYYDKDFNNEADTPDNFQSRRPNTSFCFLDIRSPGLGDTAMYLCATSRPGYEQYFGPGTRLTVT.